These 30 T cell receptor beta chains were sequenced from one sample in a study of post-analysis software for immune sequencing data. Study outcomes and limitations: Controls had lower frequencies than patients of five TRBV segments, which included TRBV5-6, TRBV5-1 and TRBV20-1.

The antigens these receptors bind are not known. The TCR beta cDNA libraries carried unique molecular identifiers. TCRdb ran MiXCR on the PCR reads and lists one entry per CDR3 protein. This sample has some 240,000 distinct CDR3 sequences; about 38% occur once, and the top ten carry roughly 4.8%. Material for sequencing was blood. Source of these receptors: a girl aged 10 to 17 with multiple sclerosis.

The rearrangement uses TRBV29-1 and TRBJ2-3; 7 bases agree with TRBD2. The V gene end was trimmed by 3 bases and the J gene end by 3 bases; junction bases not matched to a gene: 6. This CDR3 comprises 14 residues. CDR1 and CDR2 from the germline V gene are SQVTM and ANQGSEA. Here the CDR3 reads CSVDHGGSTDTQYF. Here the CDR3 DNA reads TGCAGCGTTGATCACGGGGGGTCGACAGATACGCAGTATTTT.

The chain is built from TRBV12-3 or TRBV12-4 and TRBJ2-1, with 11 nucleotides matching TRBD2. The CDR3 loop spans 15 amino acids. V gave up 4 bases and J gave up 10 bases; unmatched junction bases: 9. CDR3: CASSSPGTSGWEQFF. DNA for the CDR3: TGTGCCAGCAGTTCCCCCGGGACTAGCGGTTGGGAGCAGTTCTTC.

Worth noting for this clonotype: This sequence may be a read error, since a much larger clone differs from it by one base. V gene TRBV29-1 combines with J gene TRBJ2-1; 9 nucleotides match TRBD2. The DNA matches TRBJ2-7 better at its end, which makes the J call doubtful. Germline V CDR1 and CDR2: SQVTM, ANQGSEA. CDR3 length equals 15 residues. The CDR3 DNA follows: TGCAGCGTCGAAGATAGCGGGAGCTCCTACAATGAGCAGTACTTC. It translates to CSVEDSGSSYNEQYF.

This clonotype was seen at least ten times. A read error may explain this, as a much larger clone is one base away. This chain uses TRBV11-2 with TRBJ2-3; D not resolved. This CDR3 spans 12 amino acids. The germline V gene has CDR1 SGHAT and CDR2 FQNNGV. The V end was cut by 5 bases, the J end by 2 bases, with 5 bases between. This chain's CDR3 is CASSANTDTQYF. Written as DNA, the CDR3 is TGTGCCAGCAGCGCCAACACAGATACGCAGTATTTT.

With regard to this clonotype: A much larger clone differs by one base, so this may be a read error. The CDR3 nucleotides are TGCAGTACTAGCGGGTACTTTAACTCCTACAATGAGCAGTTCTTC. It is translated as CSTSGYFNSYNEQFF. The V call is TRBV20-1, the J call TRBJ2-1; 9 nucleotides agree with TRBD2. The CDR3 runs to 15 residues. Germline CDR1 reads DFQATT; CDR2 reads SNEGSKA (reference sequence).

CDR3 sequence reads: CSAGWGERTQYF. The CDR3 DNA sequence: TGCAGTGCGGGGTGGGGGGAGAGGACGCAGTATTTT. The chain employs TRBV20-1 and TRBJ2-3; D is possibly TRBD2 (6 bases). CDR3 size: 12 residues. V was cut by 6 bases and J by 9 bases, with 16 bases left in between. From germline, CDR1 is DFQATT and CDR2 SNEGSKA (reference sequence).

The V gene is TRBV4-1, the J gene TRBJ1-3; 10 bases fit TRBD1. In germline, CDR1 is MGHRA, CDR2 YSYEKL. The CDR3 sequence is 17 residues long. J gave up 0 bases and V 1 base, and 3 bases lay outside the gene matches. CDR3: CASSQGQGAYSGNTIYF. For the CDR3, the DNA is TGCGCCAGCAGCCAAGGACAGGGGGCCTACTCTGGAAACACCATATATTTT.

V gene TRBV7-9 combines with J gene TRBJ2-7; D possibly corresponds to TRBD2 (6 bases). TRBJ2-5 explains the end of the DNA better; the J call may be wrong. The CDR3 has 15 amino acids. Germline lookup yields CDR1 SEHNR and CDR2 FQNEAQ (reference sequence). The CDR3 nucleotides read TGTGCCAGCAGCTTCACGACTAGTGGGTGGGAGACCCAGTACTTC. Translated, it gives CASSFTTSGWETQYF.

This clonotype was recorded a few times. This chain links TRBV4-1 with TRBJ1-5; tentatively, D is TRBD1 (5 bases). Trimming shortened V by 0 bases and J by 4 bases, and 13 bases separated the two germline ends. The CDR3 has 16 amino acids. Germline CDR1 and CDR2: MGHRA and YSYEKL. The CDR3 DNA reads TGCGCCAGCAGCCAAGATTCGGGGCTGATTAATCAGCCCCAGCATTTT. Encoded protein: CASSQDSGLINQPQHF.

The chain links TRBV25-1 to TRBJ1-4, with a weak D call TRBD1 (6 bases). CDR1 and CDR2 from the germline V gene are MGHDK and SYGVNS. The CDR3 is made up of 15 amino acids. Trimming took 6 bases from V and 4 from J, leaving 15 bases between them. The CDR3 DNA reads as TGTGCCAGCAGGCCCGGGGGGACAAGTAATGAAAAACTGTTTTTT. Encoded protein: CASRPGGTSNEKLFF.

At least ten counts were recorded for this clonotype. The rearrangement links TRBV4-1 to TRBJ1-6; D not certain. This CDR3 contains 16 residues. Germline V CDR1 and CDR2: MGHRA, YSYEKL. The V end lost 1 base, the J end lost 14 bases, and 21 bases lay between the germline ends. CDR3 coding DNA: TGCGCCAGCAGCCAAGTCGACATCATCGCTTTCGGGGCCCTCCACTTT. It encodes CASSQVDIIAFGALHF.

In the case of this clonotype: This may stem from a read error, because a much larger clone lies one nucleotide away. J is TRBJ2-1 and V is TRBV20-1; D remains ambiguous. Germline CDR1 is DFQATT and CDR2 is SNEGSKA (reference sequence). The CDR3 runs to 16 residues. In nucleotides, the CDR3 is TGCAGTGCTAGGGTGGCGGAGAGCAGCTCCCACAATGAGCAGTTCTTC. Its protein product is CSARVAESSSHNEQFF.

The gene calls are TRBV29-1 and TRBJ1-2; D remains ambiguous. This CDR3 is 13 amino acids long. Trimming pared 6 bases from V and 0 bases from J, leaving 11 bases between. Germline V gives CDR1 SQVTM, CDR2 ANQGSEA. The CDR3 is CSVLDGTNYGYTF. In DNA, the CDR3 is TGCAGCGTATTAGACGGAACTAACTATGGCTACACCTTC.

Concerning this clonotype itself: One base away lies a much larger clone, so this may be a sequencing read error. The gene calls are TRBV6-1 and TRBJ2-7; D is perhaps TRBD2 (5 bases). Between the trimmed V and J ends, which lost 3 bases and 5 bases, there was a span of 11 bases. Germline loops: CDR1 MNHNS, CDR2 SASEGT. The CDR3 covers 13 residues. DNA of the CDR3: TGTGCCAGCAGTGACGGGGTAGGGAACGAGCAGTACTTC. Residues: CASSDGVGNEQYF.

This clonotype was counted at least ten times. The rearrangement joins TRBV6-2 or TRBV6-3 to TRBJ1-6; 9 nucleotides line up with TRBD1. Germline CDR1 MNHEY, CDR2 SVGEGT. The CDR3 length is 16 residues. The ends lost 6 bases at V and 0 bases at J; junction bases unmatched: 3. DNA for the CDR3: TGTGCCAGCAGGGACAGGGGAGGCTCCTATAATTCACCCCTCCACTTT. Protein sequence: CASRDRGGSYNSPLHF.

This rearrangement joins TRBV20-1 to TRBJ1-1, with D perhaps matching TRBD1 (5 bases). The CDR3 covers 15 residues. Trimming took off 2 bases at V and 8 bases at J, with 21 bases between the two ends. CDR1 is DFQATT, CDR2 SNEGSKA, per germline (reference sequence). The CDR3: CSARSVPGVGAEAFF. DNA of the CDR3: TGCAGTGCTAGATCCGTCCCGGGGGTAGGGGCCGAAGCTTTCTTT.

This clonotype was recorded at least ten times. This sequence joins TRBV15 and TRBJ1-2; 7 nucleotides align to TRBD1. Looked up from germline, CDR1 is LNHNV and CDR2 is YYDKDF (reference sequence). This CDR3 region has 13 residues. The trim removed 9 bases at V and 2 bases at J, leaving 6 bases unmatched. For the CDR3, the DNA is TGTGCCACGACGACAGGGAACAACTATGGCTACACCTTC. Amino acids: CATTTGNNYGYTF.

V usage is TRBV20-1 and J usage is TRBJ2-1, with 11 bases lining up with TRBD2. The V and J ends lost 5 bases and 0 bases, in that order; junction bases with no gene match: 9. Germline V gives CDR1 DFQATT, CDR2 SNEGSKA (reference sequence). The CDR3 has 17 residues. DNA of the CDR3: TGCAGTGCTCTTCTTCGAACTAGCGGGGGCTCCTACAATGAGCAGTTCTTC. Translating gives CSALLRTSGGSYNEQFF.

The sample holds a few counts of this clonotype. The chain joins TRBV14 to TRBJ2-1, with 7 positions matching TRBD2. CDR1 and CDR2 (germline): SGHDN, FVKESK. The CDR3 covers 24 residues. V was clipped by 2 bases and J by 4 bases; unmatched bases: 32. The DNA for the CDR3 is TGTGCCAGCAGCCAACTCGCGAGACCCCGGGACCCCGGGAGGCGGGACCGAACTTACAATGAGCAGTTCTTC. As protein: CASSQLARPRDPGRRDRTYNEQFF.

The chain employs TRBV29-1 and TRBJ2-1, with TRBD2 identical over 8 bases. CDR3 length: 14 amino acids. V dropped 7 bases and J dropped 5; count of bases not matched to a gene: 10. Germline CDR1 SQVTM, CDR2 ANQGSEA. The CDR3 reads CSGGSGSVNNEQFF. The CDR3 DNA reads TGCAGCGGGGGGAGCGGGAGTGTCAACAATGAGCAGTTCTTC.

This clonotype appeared many times. The chain couples TRBV20-1 to TRBJ2-5; D is possibly TRBD2 (6 bases). This CDR3 has 14 amino acids. V was cut by 1 base and J by 2 bases, with 11 bases left in between. Germline assignment: CDR1 DFQATT and CDR2 SNEGSKA (reference sequence). The CDR3 sequence: CSARGGTPQETQYF. Here the CDR3 DNA reads TGCAGTGCTAGAGGCGGGACGCCACAAGAGACCCAGTACTTC.

This chain uses TRBV27 with TRBJ2-4; 7 bases map to TRBD2. The J call may be mistaken, given a closer DNA end match to TRBJ2-5. The CDR3 contains 17 residues. Germline V gene data show CDR1 as MNHEY and CDR2 as SMNVEV (reference sequence). DNA for the CDR3: TGTGCCAGCCACATGCCCAGGGCTAGCGGAATGCCGGAGACCCAGTACTTC. Translation: CASHMPRASGMPETQYF.

This chain connects TRBV4-1 to TRBJ2-2; D uncertain. Germline V gives CDR1 MGHRA, CDR2 YSYEKL. The V and J ends lost 1 base and 0 bases respectively, with 9 bases between them. CDR3 size: 16 residues. CDR3 sequence reads: CASSQVPRTNTGELFF. The DNA of the CDR3 is TGCGCCAGCAGCCAAGTCCCCAGGACGAACACCGGGGAGCTGTTTTTT.

In the case of this clonotype: A much more abundant neighbour one base away suggests this may be a read error. CDR3 bases: TGTGCCAGCAGCCAAGATACGAAACTTCAGGGTTCACTCCTCCACTTT. Amino acid sequence: CASSQDTKLQGSLLHF. The chain joins TRBV3-1 to TRBJ1-6; possibly TRBD1 for D (5 bases). Germline CDR1 is LGHDT and CDR2 is YNNKEL (reference sequence). CDR3 length: 16 amino acids.

Concerning this clonotype: At one of its ends the junction is not consistent with the germline gene, which may arise from a read error. The rearrangement links TRBV6-5 to TRBJ2-1; 7 nucleotides align to TRBD2. Germline loops: CDR1 MNHEY, CDR2 SVGAGI. The CDR3 has 16 residues. CDR3: CAGSYSGGSLYSEQFF. CDR3 DNA sequence: TGTGCCGGCAGTTACTCGGGCGGGAGCCTATACAGTGAGCAGTTCTTC.

V usage is TRBV20-1 and J usage is TRBJ2-3; 9 bases align to TRBD1. Germline V lookup: CDR1 DFQATT, CDR2 SNEGSKA (reference sequence). There are 13 residues in the CDR3. V lost 6 bases to trimming and J lost 8 bases; unmatched junction nucleotides: 9. The CDR3 sequence is CSAGTGSSITQYF. For the CDR3, the DNA is TGCAGTGCCGGGACAGGGTCGTCGATTACGCAGTATTTT.

A note on this clonotype: Since a much larger clone is just one base distant, this may be a read error. The V call is TRBV28, the J call TRBJ2-1, with D possibly being TRBD2 (6 bases). Germline CDR1 MDHEN, CDR2 SYDVKM. The CDR3 length is 11 residues. The ends were cut back, 11 bases at V and 5 bases at J, with 10 bases in the middle. This chain's CDR3 is CAGAGNNEQFF. CDR3 DNA: TGTGCCGGTGCGGGAAACAATGAGCAGTTCTTC.

Regarding this clonotype: A much larger clone lies one base from this, so it may be a read error. The chain uses TRBV7-9 and TRBJ2-5; D is possibly TRBD2 (6 bases). Germline CDR1 and CDR2: SEHNR and FQNEAQ (reference sequence). The CDR3 extends over 13 amino acids. The CDR3 DNA follows: TGTGCCAACAGCCAAGCGGGTCAAGAGACCCAGTACTTC. Its protein product is CANSQAGQETQYF. Full variable domain (remainder filled in from reference TRBV7-9 and TRBJ2-5): DTGVSQNPRHKITKRGQNVTFRCDPISEHNRLYWYRQTLGQGPEFLTYFQNEAQLEKSRLLSDRFSAERPKGSFSTLEIQRTEQGDSAMYLCANSQAGQETQYFGPGTRLLVL.

The chain has TRBV7-2 and TRBJ2-3; weak D call: TRBD1 (5 bases). Germline lookup yields CDR1 SGHTA and CDR2 FQGNSA. The CDR3 is made up of 12 amino acids. V gave up 5 bases and J gave up 8 bases, with 11 bases separating them. The CDR3: CASSRARGTQYF. The CDR3 DNA sequence: TGTGCCAGCAGCCGCGCTAGGGGTACGCAGTATTTT.

This clonotype was recorded at least ten times. The chain uses TRBV6-6 and TRBJ1-3; D is unresolved. Germline CDR1 and CDR2: MNHNY and SVGAGI (reference sequence). The germline V and J ends were trimmed by 2 bases and 2 bases, with 10 bases remaining between them. This CDR3 spans 15 amino acids. DNA of the CDR3: TGTGCCAGCAGTTACCAGGAGGGAACTGGAAACACCATATATTTT. Its translation: CASSYQEGTGNTIYF.